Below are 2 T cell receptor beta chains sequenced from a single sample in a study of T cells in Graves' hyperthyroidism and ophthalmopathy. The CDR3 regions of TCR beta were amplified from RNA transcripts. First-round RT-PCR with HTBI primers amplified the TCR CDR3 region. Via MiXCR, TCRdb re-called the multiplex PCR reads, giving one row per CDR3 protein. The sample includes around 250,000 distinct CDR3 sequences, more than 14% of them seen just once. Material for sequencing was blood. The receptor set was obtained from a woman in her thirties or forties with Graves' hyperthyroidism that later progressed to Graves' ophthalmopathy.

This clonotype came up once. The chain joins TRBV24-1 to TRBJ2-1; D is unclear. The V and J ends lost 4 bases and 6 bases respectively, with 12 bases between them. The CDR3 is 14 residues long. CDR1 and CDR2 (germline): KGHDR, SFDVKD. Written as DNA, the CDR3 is TGTGCCACCAGTGACCGTAAAGCGAGCAATGAGCAGTTCTTC. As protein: CATSDRKASNEQFF.

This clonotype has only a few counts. CDR3 sequence: CASSYRGSSGNTIYF. The CDR3 DNA reads TGTGCCAGCAGTTACCGGGGCAGCTCTGGAAACACCATATATTTT. The chain employs TRBV6-5 and TRBJ1-3, with D possibly TRBD1 on 5 matching bases. The CDR3 is 15 residues long. Germline values: CDR1 MNHEY, CDR2 SVGAGI. The V end lost 2 bases, the J end lost 0 bases, and 8 bases lay between the germline ends.